The 8 T cell receptor beta chains in this list originate from one sample, sequenced in a study of T cell changes during pregnancy in multiple sclerosis. Profiled with immunoSEQ multiplex PCR; TCRdb holds only in-frame clones, not every one. The table lists about 50,000 clones, approximately 90% of them singletons. The sequencing used CD4+ T cells from peripheral blood mononuclear cells, collected after pregnancy. The receptors were sampled from a female donor with multiple sclerosis, enrolled in a pregnancy study.

The chain combines TRBV19 with TRBJ2-7, with 10 bases fitting TRBD2. Germline loops: CDR1 LNHDA, CDR2 SQIVND (reference sequence). The CDR3 runs 16 residues. V lost 3 bases and J lost 4; bases outside the gene matches: 9. The CDR3 DNA is TGTGCCAGTAGTATGGAGTCTAGCGGGAGTCTTTACGAGCAGTACTTC. Translated: CASSMESSGSLYEQYF.

J is TRBJ1-1 and V is TRBV5-1; D possibly corresponds to TRBD1 (6 bases). V gave up 4 bases and J gave up 5 bases, with 9 bases separating them. The germline CDR1 and CDR2 sequences are SGHRS and YFSETQ. CDR3 length: 12 amino acids. The DNA for the CDR3 is TGCGCCAGCAGCGTACAGGGAACTGAAGCTTTCTTT. Its protein is CASSVQGTEAFF.

There are a few counts of this clone. This sequence joins TRBV7-8 and TRBJ2-3; D is possibly TRBD1 (5 bases). CDR1 is SGHVS and CDR2 is FQNEAQ in the germline V gene. V was trimmed by 5 bases and J by 5 bases, leaving 17 bases between them. This CDR3 spans 15 amino acids. The chain's CDR3 is CASSLESGYGDTQYF. Written as DNA, the CDR3 is TGTGCCAGCAGCCTAGAATCAGGGTATGGAGATACGCAGTATTTT.

The J gene is TRBJ1-2, the V gene TRBV18; unclear D gene. CDR3 length: 15 residues. The V and J ends lost 3 bases and 3 bases respectively, with 14 bases between them. Germline V lookup: CDR1 KGHSH, CDR2 LQKENI. CDR3 in DNA: TGTGCCAGCTCACCTCAACCTCCGGGGTACTATGGCTACACCTTC. Amino acids: CASSPQPPGYYGYTF.

The chain couples TRBV7-7 to TRBJ1-1, with D possibly being TRBD1 (6 bases). The V end lost 5 bases, the J end lost 0 bases, and 10 bases lay between the germline ends. This CDR3 spans 14 amino acids. Germline V gene data show CDR1 as SSHAT and CDR2 as FNYEAQ (reference sequence). Here the CDR3 reads CASSPGHLNTEAFF. DNA for the CDR3: TGTGCCAGCAGCCCGGGACACTTGAACACTGAAGCTTTCTTT.

The chain couples TRBV28 to TRBJ2-4, with TRBD2 matching 14 bases. CDR1 is MDHEN and CDR2 is SYDVKM in the germline V gene. Germline trimming cut 1 base from V and 2 bases from J; bases unmatched to any gene: 19. This CDR3 spans 23 amino acids. The CDR3 is CASSLFRGLAGEWDRAPKNIQYF. The CDR3 region has the DNA TGTGCCAGCAGTTTATTCCGGGGACTAGCGGGAGAGTGGGATAGAGCTCCCAAAAACATTCAGTACTTC.

The CDR3 spells CASSLGGQTTDTQYF. In DNA form, the CDR3 reads TGCGCCAGCAGCTTAGGGGGACAGACCACAGATACGCAGTATTTT. The rearrangement uses TRBV5-1 and TRBJ2-3; 7 bases are shared with TRBD1. The CDR3 totals 15 residues. The V gene end was trimmed by 2 bases and the J gene end by 2 bases; junction bases not matched to a gene: 5. Per the germline V gene, CDR1 is SGHRS and CDR2 is YFSETQ.

The V gene is TRBV28, the J gene TRBJ2-7; D not resolved. V shed 3 bases and J shed 4 bases, with 4 bases lying between them. The CDR3 loop spans 11 amino acids. Germline CDR1 MDHEN, CDR2 SYDVKM. CDR3 nucleotide sequence: TGTGCCAGCAGTTTGAGGTACGAGCAGTACTTC. Its translation: CASSLRYEQYF.